Sequencing of this TCR beta chain was carried out in a study of shared clonotypes between healthy human individuals. Study results and limitations: Clonotype sharing across a handful of donors was observed for around 4.8% of naive CD4 clonotypes.

CD45RO-negative, CCR7-selected cells formed the naive CD8 fraction, which excluded terminally differentiated effector memory CD45RA+ cells. All the donors were Caucasian adults who lived in Nashville, Tennessee. The data were produced by immunoSEQ multiplex PCR, yet TCRdb's version contains in-frame clones alone and is incomplete. The sample records around 2,000,000 clones, about 95% being singletons. The ends were cut back, 7 bases at V and 0 bases at J, with 10 bases in the middle. This CDR3 has 14 residues. Germline V gene sequence: CDR1 MNHEY, CDR2 SMNVEV (reference sequence). Points on this clone: As yet, its antigen is unknown. At the DNA level, this CDR3 is encoded by other sequences in the same sample as well.

The genes are TRBV27 and TRBJ2-1; TRBD2 might be the D (5 bases). What was sequenced was naive CD8+ T cells sorted from blood. The TCR was taken from a man aged 18 to 30 in good health. The CDR3 sequence: CASTSGSSYNEQFF. The CDR3 DNA sequence: TGTGCCAGCACCAGCGGAAGCTCCTACAATGAGCAGTTCTTC.